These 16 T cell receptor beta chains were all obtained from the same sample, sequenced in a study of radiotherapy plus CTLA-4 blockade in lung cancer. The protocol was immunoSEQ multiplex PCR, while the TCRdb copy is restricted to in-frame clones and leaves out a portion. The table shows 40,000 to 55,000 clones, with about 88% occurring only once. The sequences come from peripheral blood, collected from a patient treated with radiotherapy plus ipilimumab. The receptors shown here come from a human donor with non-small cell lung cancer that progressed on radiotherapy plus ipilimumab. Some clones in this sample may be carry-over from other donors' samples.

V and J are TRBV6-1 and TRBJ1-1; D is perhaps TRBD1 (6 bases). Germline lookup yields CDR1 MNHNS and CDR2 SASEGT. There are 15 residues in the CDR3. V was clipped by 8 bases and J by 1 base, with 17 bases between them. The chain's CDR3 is CASPRAGDGNTEAFF. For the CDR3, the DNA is TGTGCCAGCCCTCGGGCAGGGGATGGGAACACTGAAGCTTTCTTT.

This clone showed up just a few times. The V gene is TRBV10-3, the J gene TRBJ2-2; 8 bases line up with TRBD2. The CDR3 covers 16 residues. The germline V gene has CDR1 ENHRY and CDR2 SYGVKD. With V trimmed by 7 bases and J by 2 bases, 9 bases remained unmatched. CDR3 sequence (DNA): TGTGCCATCATGAACCTAGCGGGTGAAAACACCGGGGAGCTGTTTTTT. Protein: CAIMNLAGENTGELFF.

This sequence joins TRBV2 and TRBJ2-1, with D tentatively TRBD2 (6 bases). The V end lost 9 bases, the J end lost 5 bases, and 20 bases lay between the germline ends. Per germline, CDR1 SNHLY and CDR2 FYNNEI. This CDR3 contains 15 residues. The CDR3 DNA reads TGTGCCAGTCTCTTGAGCGGAGGGAGAAACAATGAGCAGTTCTTC. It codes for CASLLSGGRNNEQFF. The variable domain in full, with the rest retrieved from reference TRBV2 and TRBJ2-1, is EPEVTQTPSHQVTQMGQEVILRCVPISNHLYFYWYRQILGQKVEFLVSFYNNEISEKSEIFDDQFSVERPDGSNFTLKIRSTKLEDSAMYFCASLLSGGRNNEQFFGPGTRLTVL.

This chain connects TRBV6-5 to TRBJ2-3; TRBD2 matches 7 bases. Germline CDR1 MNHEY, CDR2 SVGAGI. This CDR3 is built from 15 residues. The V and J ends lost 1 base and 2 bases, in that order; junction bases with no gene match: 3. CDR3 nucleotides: TGTGCCAGCAGTTACTTGGCGGGGGACACAGATACGCAGTATTTT. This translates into CASSYLAGDTDTQYF.

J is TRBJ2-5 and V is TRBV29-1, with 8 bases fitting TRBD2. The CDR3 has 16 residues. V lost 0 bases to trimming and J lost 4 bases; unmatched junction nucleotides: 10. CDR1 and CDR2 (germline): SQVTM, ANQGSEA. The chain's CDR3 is CSVEDLGLGFAETQYF. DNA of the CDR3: TGCAGCGTTGAAGATCTGGGACTAGGTTTTGCAGAGACCCAGTACTTC.

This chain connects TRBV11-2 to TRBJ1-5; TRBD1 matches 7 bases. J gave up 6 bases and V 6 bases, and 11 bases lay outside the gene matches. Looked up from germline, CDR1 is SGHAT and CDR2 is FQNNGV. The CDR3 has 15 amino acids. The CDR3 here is CASSQSTGPGQPQHF. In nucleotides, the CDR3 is TGTGCCAGCAGTCAATCGACAGGGCCGGGTCAGCCCCAGCATTTT.

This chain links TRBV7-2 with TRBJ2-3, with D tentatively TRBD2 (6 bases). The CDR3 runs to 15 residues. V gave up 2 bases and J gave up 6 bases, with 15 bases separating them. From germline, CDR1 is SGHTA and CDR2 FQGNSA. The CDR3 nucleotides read TGTGCCAGCAGCTTAAGACGGGGAGGTCCGGATACGCAGTATTTT. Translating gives CASSLRRGGPDTQYF.

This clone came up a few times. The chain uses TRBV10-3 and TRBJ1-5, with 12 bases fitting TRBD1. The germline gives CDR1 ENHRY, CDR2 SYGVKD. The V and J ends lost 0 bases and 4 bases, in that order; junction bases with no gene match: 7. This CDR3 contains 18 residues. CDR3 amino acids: CAISESWDRGRGNQPQHF. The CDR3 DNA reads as TGTGCCATCAGTGAGTCTTGGGACAGGGGGCGAGGGAATCAGCCCCAGCATTTT.

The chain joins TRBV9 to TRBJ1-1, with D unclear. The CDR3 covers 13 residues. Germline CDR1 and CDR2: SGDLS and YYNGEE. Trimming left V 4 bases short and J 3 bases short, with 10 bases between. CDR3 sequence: CASSTLRDTEAFF. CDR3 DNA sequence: TGTGCCAGCAGCACGCTTCGGGACACTGAAGCTTTCTTT.

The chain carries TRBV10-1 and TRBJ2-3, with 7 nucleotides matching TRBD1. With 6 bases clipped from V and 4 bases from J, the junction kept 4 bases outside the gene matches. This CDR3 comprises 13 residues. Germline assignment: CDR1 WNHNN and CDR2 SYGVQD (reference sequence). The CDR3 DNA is TGCGCCAGCAGCGACAGGGTCCCAGATACGCAGTATTTT. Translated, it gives CASSDRVPDTQYF.

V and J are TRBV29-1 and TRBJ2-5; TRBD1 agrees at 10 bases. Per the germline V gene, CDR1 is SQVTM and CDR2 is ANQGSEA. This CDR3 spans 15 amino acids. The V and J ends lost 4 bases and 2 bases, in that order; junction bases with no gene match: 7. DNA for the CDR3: TGCAGCGTTGCCCGGGACAGGGGCCGACAAGAGACCCAGTACTTC. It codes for CSVARDRGRQETQYF.

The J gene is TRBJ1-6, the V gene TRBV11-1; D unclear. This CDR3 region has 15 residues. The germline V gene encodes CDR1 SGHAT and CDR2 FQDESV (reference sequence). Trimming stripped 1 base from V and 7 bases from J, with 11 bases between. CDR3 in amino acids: CASSLGGSKNSPLHF. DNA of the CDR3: TGTGCCAGCAGCTTAGGAGGCAGCAAAAATTCACCCCTCCACTTT.

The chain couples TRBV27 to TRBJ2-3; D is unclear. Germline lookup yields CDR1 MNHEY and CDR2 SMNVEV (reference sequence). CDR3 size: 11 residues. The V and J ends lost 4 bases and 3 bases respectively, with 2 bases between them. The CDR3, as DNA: TGTGCCAGCAGTTCAACAGATACGCAGTATTTT. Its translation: CASSSTDTQYF.

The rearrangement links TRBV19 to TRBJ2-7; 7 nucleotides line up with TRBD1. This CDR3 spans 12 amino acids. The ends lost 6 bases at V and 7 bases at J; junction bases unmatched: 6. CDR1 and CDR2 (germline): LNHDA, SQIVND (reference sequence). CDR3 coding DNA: TGTGCCAGTAGCCACCCAGGGGGAGAGCAGTACTTC. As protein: CASSHPGGEQYF.

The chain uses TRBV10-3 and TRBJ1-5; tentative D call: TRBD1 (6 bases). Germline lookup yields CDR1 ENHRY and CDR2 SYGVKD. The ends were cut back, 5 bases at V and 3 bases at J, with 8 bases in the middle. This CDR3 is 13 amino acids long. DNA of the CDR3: TGTGCCATCAGTCAGGGGTTCAATCAGCCCCAGCATTTT. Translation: CAISQGFNQPQHF.

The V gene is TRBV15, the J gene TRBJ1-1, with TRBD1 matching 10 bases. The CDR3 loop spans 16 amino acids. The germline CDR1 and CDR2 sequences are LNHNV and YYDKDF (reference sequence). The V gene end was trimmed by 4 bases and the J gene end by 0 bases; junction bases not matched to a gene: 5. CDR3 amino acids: CATSIRTGGLNTEAFF. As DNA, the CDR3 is TGTGCCACCAGCATCAGGACAGGGGGATTGAACACTGAAGCTTTCTTT.